This is a list of T cell receptor beta chains from one sample in a study of T-cell memory formation after mild COVID-19. TCRdb processed the 5' RACE reads anew with MiXCR; each CDR3 protein has one entry. The sample gives approximately 180,000 distinct CDR3 sequences, roughly 17% of which show up once; just over 2% is in the top ten. Specimen: PBMCs or a T cell subset sorted from them (not recorded which). The receptors come from an adult woman who had mild COVID-19 (a few samples of this study predate the infection). Cell type and time point are not known. Each CDR3 is given with its conserved first and last residue. Each record gives: D gene, V gene, J gene, CDR3 length, clone size, CDR3 protein, CDR3 DNA. A D gene is named only where the DNA matches it firmly. Size is omitted from some rows. Given values are once, few, many or a class for expanded clones.

NA	TRBV5-1	TRBJ1-1	14	NA	CASSLVTGLSEAFF	TGCGCCAGCAGCTTGGTTACAGGACTATCTGAAGCTTTCTTT
NA	TRBV15	TRBJ2-1	13	few	CATSRGGRDEQFF	TGTGCCACCAGTAGGGGGGGGCGCGATGAGCAGTTCTTC
NA	TRBV7-2	TRBJ2-7	15	few	CASSLESGRAYEQYF	TGTGCCAGCAGCTTGGAATCAGGGCGAGCCTACGAGCAGTACTTC
NA	TRBV29-1	TRBJ2-3	15	few	CSVAPPSRGTDTQYF	TGCAGCGTTGCCCCCCCTAGCCGGGGCACAGATACGCAGTATTTT
TRBD2	TRBV5-1	TRBJ2-1	16	few	CASSLVSGGSYNEQFF	TGCGCCAGCAGCTTGGTTAGCGGGGGGTCTTACAATGAGCAGTTCTTC
NA	TRBV7-2	TRBJ2-3	15	NA	CASSLLRGSTDTQYF	TGTGCCAGCAGCCTGCTAAGGGGTAGCACAGATACGCAGTATTTT
TRBD1	TRBV2	TRBJ1-5	14	NA	CASRPNAGGQPQHF	TGTGCCAGCAGGCCAAACGCAGGGGGTCAGCCCCAGCATTTT
NA	TRBV6-2/TRBV6-3	TRBJ2-1	14	NA	CATHPASGSNEQFF	TGTGCCACCCACCCAGCGAGCGGGTCAAATGAGCAGTTCTTC
NA	TRBV12-3/TRBV12-4	TRBJ2-4	16	few	CASSSLGVVAKNIQYF	TGTGCCAGCAGCTCACTGGGGGTTGTAGCCAAAAACATTCAGTACTTC
NA	TRBV20-1	TRBJ1-5	14	NA	CSAPGGRVNQPQHF	TGCAGTGCCCCCGGAGGCAGGGTCAATCAGCCCCAGCATTTT
TRBD2	TRBV20-1	TRBJ2-3	16	NA	CSVLGGLAGVSDTQYF	TGCAGTGTCCTTGGCGGGCTAGCGGGAGTATCGGATACGCAGTATTTT
TRBD1	TRBV6-5	TRBJ2-1	15	few	CASSADRGVGSEQFF	TGTGCCAGCAGTGCTGACAGGGGGGTAGGAAGTGAGCAGTTCTTC
TRBD1	TRBV20-1	TRBJ2-7	14	few	CSARKPGGSYEQYF	TGCAGTGCTAGAAAGCCAGGGGGTTCGTACGAGCAGTACTTC
TRBD1	TRBV7-8	TRBJ1-1	16	NA	CASSLAAGTVNTEAFF	TGTGCCAGCAGCTTAGCGGCCGGGACAGTGAACACTGAAGCTTTCTTT
TRBD2	TRBV19	TRBJ2-2	16	NA	CASSMGAGGNTGELFF	TGTGCCAGTAGTATGGGAGCGGGAGGGAACACCGGGGAGCTGTTTTTT
NA	TRBV14	TRBJ2-1	12	few	CASSSMWNEQFF	TGTGCCAGCAGCTCGATGTGGAATGAGCAGTTCTTC
TRBD2	TRBV6-6	TRBJ2-1	16	NA	CASSPGTSGRYNEQFF	TGTGCCAGCAGTCCCGGGACTAGCGGGAGGTACAATGAGCAGTTCTTC
TRBD2	TRBV20-1	TRBJ2-5	15	NA	CSAREVAGLGGTQYF	TGCAGTGCTAGGGAGGTAGCGGGATTGGGAGGGACCCAGTACTTC
TRBD2	TRBV7-2	TRBJ2-5	16	NA	CASSNMGTSVQETQYF	TGTGCCAGCAGCAATATGGGGACTAGCGTCCAAGAGACCCAGTACTTC
TRBD2	TRBV2	TRBJ2-1	16	few	CASSESGLAVGNEQFF	TGTGCCAGCAGTGAAAGCGGACTAGCGGTAGGCAATGAGCAGTTCTTC
NA	TRBV7-9	TRBJ1-5	14	NA	CASSSSSSNQPQHF	TGTGCCAGCAGCTCAAGCTCTAGCAATCAGCCCCAGCATTTT
TRBD2	TRBV20-1	TRBJ2-1	14	NA	CSARSGRGYNEQFF	TGCAGTGCTAGGAGCGGGAGGGGCTACAATGAGCAGTTCTTC
NA	TRBV11-3	TRBJ1-5	13	NA	CASSLNRNQPQHF	TGTGCCAGCAGCTTAAACAGAAATCAGCCCCAGCATTTT
NA	TRBV5-5	TRBJ2-3	16	many	CASSLAGRGSTDTQYF	TGTGCCAGCAGCTTGGCCGGGCGGGGTAGCACAGATACGCAGTATTTT
TRBD1	TRBV12-3/TRBV12-4	TRBJ1-5	14	few	CASSPTGDHQPQHF	TGTGCCAGCAGCCCGACAGGGGACCATCAGCCCCAGCATTTT
TRBD1	TRBV3-1	TRBJ2-1	17	few	CASSPSPGQGNYNEQFF	TGTGCCAGCAGTCCCTCCCCCGGACAGGGGAACTACAATGAGCAGTTCTTC
NA	TRBV4-1	TRBJ2-2	17	NA	CASSQEGGAGITGELFF	TGCGCCAGCAGCCAAGAGGGAGGTGCCGGGATCACCGGGGAGCTGTTTTTT
TRBD2	TRBV5-4	TRBJ2-7	15	few	CASTILAGGGYEQYF	TGTGCCAGCACCATCCTAGCGGGAGGCGGCTACGAGCAGTACTTC
NA	TRBV24-1	TRBJ1-2	14	few	CATSDRDAHYGYTF	TGTGCCACCAGTGACAGGGACGCGCACTATGGCTACACCTTC
NA	TRBV4-2	TRBJ1-1	16	few	CASSQEWGISATEAFF	TGTGCCAGCAGCCAAGAATGGGGGATCTCGGCCACTGAAGCTTTCTTT
TRBD1	TRBV4-1	TRBJ1-1	14	NA	CASSQGGQGGQAFF	TGCGCCAGCAGCCAGGGGGGACAGGGGGGACAAGCTTTCTTT
NA	TRBV15	TRBJ2-3	16	NA	CATSRSPRGDTDTQYF	TGTGCCACCAGCAGATCACCCCGGGGAGACACAGATACGCAGTATTTT
NA	TRBV12-3/TRBV12-4	TRBJ2-1	15	NA	CASSLGGAKYNEQFF	TGTGCCAGCAGTTTAGGGGGGGCGAAATACAATGAGCAGTTCTTC
TRBD1	TRBV19	TRBJ1-2	15	NA	CASRETGGVGYGYTF	TGTGCCAGTAGGGAAACAGGGGGCGTTGGCTATGGCTACACCTTC
NA	TRBV12-3/TRBV12-4	TRBJ2-3	15	few	CASYKRKTSTDTQYF	TGTGCCAGTTATAAGAGGAAAACTAGCACAGATACGCAGTATTTT
NA	TRBV12-3/TRBV12-4	TRBJ2-1	14	NA	CASSSRTGGNEQFF	TGTGCCAGCAGCTCACGGACGGGCGGCAATGAGCAGTTCTTC
NA	TRBV20-1	TRBJ2-7	15	few	CSARALSGPMGEQYF	TGCAGTGCTAGAGCCTTGTCAGGGCCCATGGGCGAGCAGTACTTC
NA	TRBV12-5	TRBJ2-1	15	many	CASGLVPGPPHEQFF	TGTGCTAGTGGTTTGGTACCGGGGCCGCCCCATGAGCAGTTCTTC
NA	TRBV15	TRBJ1-6	17	few	CATSSSAAKSYNSPLHF	TGTGCCACCAGCAGCTCGGCAGCCAAGTCCTATAATTCACCCCTCCACTTT
TRBD1	TRBV24-1	TRBJ2-7	15	NA	CATSEGGAGGYEQYF	TGTGCCACCAGTGAAGGGGGTGCAGGGGGCTACGAGCAGTACTTC
TRBD1	TRBV5-1	TRBJ1-1	14	NA	CASSSGQYFTEAFF	TGCGCCAGCAGCTCGGGACAGTACTTCACTGAAGCTTTCTTT
TRBD2	TRBV7-9	TRBJ2-1	16	few	CASSLLRTSSYNEQFF	TGTGCCAGCAGCTTACTGCGGACTAGCTCCTACAATGAGCAGTTCTTC
TRBD2	TRBV7-9	TRBJ2-1	15	NA	CASSLASKAGHEQFF	TGTGCCAGCAGCTTAGCTTCCAAAGCGGGGCATGAGCAGTTCTTC
NA	TRBV4-1	TRBJ2-5	15	few	CASSQDLSWGETQYF	TGCGCCAGCAGCCAAGATTTATCGTGGGGGGAGACCCAGTACTTC
NA	TRBV6-6	TRBJ2-7	12	NA	CASSSVYYEQYF	TGTGCCAGCAGTTCCGTATACTACGAGCAGTACTTC
NA	TRBV10-3	TRBJ1-5	17	few	CAISESQGQGRNQPQHF	TGTGCCATCAGTGAGTCCCAGGGCCAAGGGAGGAATCAGCCCCAGCATTTT
TRBD1	TRBV7-2	TRBJ2-4	12	NA	CASSGRTGFQYF	TGTGCCAGCAGCGGCCGGACAGGGTTTCAGTACTTC
NA	TRBV12-3/TRBV12-4	TRBJ2-7	14	few	CASSPTGNRDEQYF	TGTGCCAGCAGTCCTACAGGGAACCGAGACGAGCAGTACTTC
NA	TRBV5-4	TRBJ1-2	13	few	CASSWGQQYGYTF	TGTGCCAGCAGCTGGGGCCAGCAATATGGCTACACCTTC
TRBD1	TRBV9	TRBJ2-7	15	few	CASSRLQGTNYEQYF	TGTGCCAGCAGCCGACTACAGGGGACCAACTACGAGCAGTACTTC
NA	TRBV6-1	TRBJ2-7	11	NA	CASSGTYEQYF	TGTGCCAGCAGTGGGACCTACGAGCAGTACTTC
NA	TRBV6-5	TRBJ1-2	14	few	CASSTSGTPGLGTF	TGTGCCAGCAGTACTTCCGGGACACCGGGGCTGGGCACCTTC
TRBD1	TRBV5-1	TRBJ2-7	15	many	CASSPTGDVPYEQYF	TGCGCCAGCAGTCCCACAGGGGATGTACCCTACGAGCAGTACTTC
NA	TRBV13	TRBJ1-1	14	few	CASRSRYMNTEAFF	TGTGCCAGCAGGAGCAGGTACATGAACACTGAAGCTTTCTTT
NA	TRBV23-1	TRBJ2-1	19	few	CASSQSVLAVKSSYNEQFF	TGCGCCAGCAGTCAATCCGTTTTGGCAGTAAAAAGCTCCTACAATGAGCAGTTCTTC
NA	TRBV5-1	TRBJ2-7	13	few	CASSRDTYYEQYF	TGCGCCAGCAGCCGGGACACATACTACGAGCAGTACTTC
NA	TRBV7-2	TRBJ2-7	13	many	CASSLSVLWEQYF	TGTGCCAGCAGCTTAAGCGTTTTGTGGGAGCAGTACTTC
NA	TRBV27	TRBJ2-5	14	NA	CASSLLGGQETQYF	TGTGCCAGCAGTTTACTTGGGGGCCAAGAGACCCAGTACTTC
NA	TRBV20-1	TRBJ1-2	13	NA	CSARDSGSYGYTF	TGCAGTGCTAGAGATAGTGGGAGCTATGGCTACACCTTC
NA	TRBV29-1	TRBJ2-3	12	few	CSVEGGADTQYF	TGCAGCGTTGAAGGGGGGGCAGATACGCAGTATTTT